Listed below are T cell receptor beta chains from one sample, sequenced in a study of a mutant IDH1 vaccine in newly diagnosed glioma. The table came from immunoSEQ multiplex PCR; TCRdb's copy has only in-frame clones and leaves some out. The sample carries tens of thousands of clones, around 87% recorded once. These TCRs are of unknown antigen specificity. The material sequenced was PBMCs, taken from a glioma patient whose treatment included an IDH1 peptide vaccine. The receptors were sampled from a middle-aged man with glioma. The CDR3 runs from the conserved cysteine through the conserved F or W. D genes are given only for firm matches. Size values are once, few and many counts, or a class for expanded clones, and some rows have none.

v_gene: TRBV6-5; d_gene: .; abundance: .; j_gene: TRBJ2-7; CDR3nt: TGTGCCAGCAGTGGAACCACTAGGTCCCGCGAGCAGTACTTC; CDR3aa: CASSGTTRSREQYF
v_gene: TRBV7-2; d_gene: .; abundance: .; j_gene: TRBJ1-1; CDR3nt: TGTGCCAGCAGCTTCTCCGCAGGGCCCTTGAACACTGAAGCTTTCTTT; CDR3aa: CASSFSAGPLNTEAFF
v_gene: TRBV4-1; d_gene: TRBD1; abundance: once; j_gene: TRBJ2-7; CDR3nt: TGCGCCTTACCCGGCAGGGGGCAATCCTACGAGCAGTACTTC; CDR3aa: CALPGRGQSYEQYF
v_gene: TRBV7-9; d_gene: TRBD2; abundance: .; j_gene: TRBJ2-1; CDR3nt: TGTGCCAGCAGCCCTCCGTATGGCGGGAGATTGAATGAGCAGTTCTTC; CDR3aa: CASSPPYGGRLNEQFF
v_gene: TRBV19; d_gene: .; abundance: .; j_gene: TRBJ2-7; CDR3nt: TGTGCCAGTAGTATATCAGCTTACGAGCAGTACTTC; CDR3aa: CASSISAYEQYF
v_gene: TRBV5-1; d_gene: .; abundance: .; j_gene: TRBJ2-5; CDR3nt: TGCGCCAGCAGCCCTCAGACTACGGGAGAGACCCAGTACTTC; CDR3aa: CASSPQTTGETQYF
v_gene: TRBV19; d_gene: TRBD2; abundance: .; j_gene: TRBJ2-7; CDR3nt: TGTGCCAGTAGTGAAGCAGCGGGAGGTACCTACGAGCAGTACTTC; CDR3aa: CASSEAAGGTYEQYF
v_gene: TRBV6-5; d_gene: .; abundance: .; j_gene: TRBJ1-2; CDR3nt: TGTGCCAGCAGGTCCACGCGGGGCTACACCTTC; CDR3aa: CASRSTRGYTF
v_gene: TRBV28; d_gene: .; abundance: .; j_gene: TRBJ1-5; CDR3nt: TGTGCCAGCAGTTTTAGGAGGAATCAGCCCCAGCATTTT; CDR3aa: CASSFRRNQPQHF
v_gene: TRBV25-1; d_gene: .; abundance: .; j_gene: TRBJ1-2; CDR3nt: TGTGCCAGCAGTGATAACCTGGGTTCTTACTATGGCTACACCTTC; CDR3aa: CASSDNLGSYYGYTF
v_gene: TRBV6-1; d_gene: .; abundance: .; j_gene: TRBJ2-7; CDR3nt: TGTGCCACCATGACAGAGGACTCCAACGAGCAGTACTTC; CDR3aa: CATMTEDSNEQYF
v_gene: TRBV6-1; d_gene: .; abundance: .; j_gene: TRBJ2-7; CDR3nt: TGTGCCAGCAGTGAAATGGCCTACGTCTCCTACGAGCAGTACTTC; CDR3aa: CASSEMAYVSYEQYF
v_gene: TRBV6-5; d_gene: .; abundance: few; j_gene: TRBJ1-4; CDR3nt: TGTGCCACCAGCCCCCTGGGCAATGAAAAACTGTTTTTT; CDR3aa: CATSPLGNEKLFF
v_gene: TRBV29-1; d_gene: TRBD2; abundance: .; j_gene: TRBJ2-7; CDR3nt: TGCAGCGTCGAGGTGGCTAGCGGGAGTGACTCCTACGAGCAGTACTTC; CDR3aa: CSVEVASGSDSYEQYF
v_gene: TRBV27; d_gene: .; abundance: .; j_gene: TRBJ2-7; CDR3nt: TGTGCCAGCAGTAAGCCGACCGGGACACGTCGCGAGCAGTACTTC; CDR3aa: CASSKPTGTRREQYF
v_gene: TRBV6-5; d_gene: .; abundance: once; j_gene: TRBJ2-7; CDR3nt: TGTGCCAGCAGTTACTCAAGGACCAATTACGAGCAGTACTTC; CDR3aa: CASSYSRTNYEQYF
v_gene: TRBV2; d_gene: TRBD2; abundance: .; j_gene: TRBJ2-7; CDR3nt: TGTGCCAGCAGAGGACTAGCACGGGAGCAGTACTTC; CDR3aa: CASRGLAREQYF
v_gene: TRBV27; d_gene: .; abundance: .; j_gene: TRBJ2-5; CDR3nt: TGTGCCAGCAGTTTTCGGGGAGAGACCCAGTACTTC; CDR3aa: CASSFRGETQYF
v_gene: TRBV5-8; d_gene: .; abundance: .; j_gene: TRBJ2-3; CDR3nt: TGTGCCAGCAGAAGGGGAGCGACAGATACGCAGTATTTT; CDR3aa: CASRRGATDTQYF
v_gene: TRBV27; d_gene: .; abundance: .; j_gene: TRBJ2-5; CDR3nt: TGTGCCCCAGCTGCAAGGAAGGTCGGTGAGACCCAGTACTTC; CDR3aa: CAPAARKVGETQYF
v_gene: TRBV5-6; d_gene: .; abundance: .; j_gene: TRBJ2-3; CDR3nt: TGTGCCAGCAGCTTAAGGGAACTGAAACTAAATACGCAGTATTTT; CDR3aa: CASSLRELKLNTQYF
v_gene: TRBV7-2; d_gene: .; abundance: .; j_gene: TRBJ2-7; CDR3nt: TGTGCCAGCAGCTTAGATGGCATCGCCTACGAGCAGTACTTC; CDR3aa: CASSLDGIAYEQYF
v_gene: TRBV5-6; d_gene: .; abundance: .; j_gene: TRBJ1-5; CDR3nt: TGTGCCAGCAGCCCTTACGTCCTCTTCCAGCCCCAGCATTTT; CDR3aa: CASSPYVLFQPQHF
v_gene: TRBV19; d_gene: TRBD2; abundance: once; j_gene: TRBJ2-5; CDR3nt: TGTGCCAGTAGCCCCGGGGGGCGGCTAGCGGGAGTGGCTGAAGAGACCCAGTACTTC; CDR3aa: CASSPGGRLAGVAEETQYF